The 14 T cell receptor beta chains presented below share a single source sample, sequenced in a study of T cell responses to AZD1222 COVID-19 vaccine. Only in-frame clones appear in the TCRdb table, and some are missing; sequencing was by immunoSEQ multiplex PCR. The table has about 90,000 clones, 89% seen once. This specimen was peripheral blood, taken 28 days after the second AZD1222 dose. These receptors came from an adult who received the AZD1222 COVID-19 vaccine.

This clone came up once. The J gene is TRBJ1-1, the V gene TRBV5-1; TRBD1 is a possible D gene (5 bases). The CDR3 totals 14 residues. Germline loops: CDR1 SGHRS, CDR2 YFSETQ. Trimming stripped 3 bases from V and 1 base from J, with 10 bases between. The CDR3 here is CASSWGERNTEAFF. CDR3 bases: TGCGCCAGCAGCTGGGGGGAACGGAACACTGAAGCTTTCTTT.

The V call is TRBV6-5, the J call TRBJ2-7; the D gene is possibly TRBD2 (5 bases). V was trimmed by 3 bases and J by 2 bases, leaving 14 bases between them. The CDR3 covers 15 residues. Germline V gene lookup returns CDR1 MNHEY and CDR2 SVGAGI. The CDR3 loop is CASSYDNPGTYEQYF. CDR3 nucleotide sequence: TGTGCCAGCAGTTATGACAACCCCGGGACCTACGAGCAGTACTTC.

This clone was observed a handful of times. This chain links TRBV3-1 (or the pseudogene TRBV3-2) with TRBJ1-1, with 8 bases fitting TRBD1. Germline assignment: CDR1 LGHDT and CDR2 YNNKEL (reference sequence). There are 12 residues in the CDR3. Trimming took 3 bases from V and 8 from J; bases not matched to a gene: 2. The CDR3 region has the DNA TGTGCCAGCAGCCATGGACAGGGAGAAGCTTTCTTT. Protein: CASSHGQGEAFF.

The gene calls are TRBV14 and TRBJ2-7, with D hard to call. Germline V CDR1 and CDR2: SGHDN, FVKESK. The CDR3 sequence is 14 residues long. Trimming took 2 bases from V and 3 from J, leaving 11 bases between them. The CDR3 coding sequence is TGTGCCAGCAGCCAACTTCTGGCAGTCTACGAGCAGTACTTC. Translating it yields CASSQLLAVYEQYF.

V and J are TRBV2 and TRBJ1-2; the D gene is possibly TRBD1 (5 bases). Germline V CDR1 and CDR2: SNHLY, FYNNEI. With 1 base removed from V and 3 bases from J, the gap between germline ends came to 9 bases. The CDR3 loop spans 14 amino acids. CDR3 nucleotides: TGTGCCAGCAGTGAAGTGGGGGAGGACTATGGCTACACCTTC. Amino acids: CASSEVGEDYGYTF.

The chain recombines TRBV4-1 with TRBJ1-1; D unclear. Trimming left V 4 bases short and J 0 bases short, with 21 bases between. This CDR3 region has 18 residues. The germline gives CDR1 MGHRA, CDR2 YSYEKL. The CDR3 coding sequence is TGCGCCAGCAGCCCCGGAGGGTTGGGGAGTGCCCTGAACACTGAAGCTTTCTTT. Its translation: CASSPGGLGSALNTEAFF.

The V gene is TRBV18, the J gene TRBJ1-3; a weak D match, TRBD1 (5 bases). The length of the CDR3 is 15 residues. V gave up 2 bases and J gave up 3 bases, with 11 bases separating them. Germline loops: CDR1 KGHSH, CDR2 LQKENI. The CDR3 region has the DNA TGTGCCAGCTCACCATCAGGGACGATTGGAAACACCATATATTTT. This codes for CASSPSGTIGNTIYF.

CDR3 DNA sequence: TGTGCCAGCTCACCACCCCGGGCCATGAACACTGAAGCTTTCTTT. It specifies CASSPPRAMNTEAFF. V is TRBV18 and J is TRBJ1-1, with D uncertain. Trimming removed 0 bases from V and 0 bases from J, with 8 bases in between. The CDR3 loop spans 15 amino acids. From germline, CDR1 is KGHSH and CDR2 LQKENI.

The chain is built from TRBV11-2 and TRBJ2-5, with 8 nucleotides matching TRBD1. The V segment lost 5 bases and the J segment 0 bases; nucleotides outside the gene matches: 2. This CDR3 region has 14 residues. Germline V CDR1 and CDR2: SGHAT, FQNNGV. CDR3 in amino acids: CASSHRGYQETQYF. The CDR3 nucleotides read TGTGCCAGCAGCCACAGGGGGTACCAAGAGACCCAGTACTTC. Using reference TRBV11-2 and TRBJ2-5 for the parts outside the CDR3, the full variable domain is EAGVAQSPRYKIIEKRQSVAFWCNPISGHATLYWYQQILGQGPKLLIQFQNNGVVDDSQLPKDRFSAERLKGVDSTLKIQPAKLEDSAVYLCASSHRGYQETQYFGPGTRLLVL.

CDR3 sequence: CASSQVGTTSGGRISNTGELFF. CDR3 sequence (DNA): TGTGCCAGCAGCCAAGTCGGCACTACTAGCGGGGGCCGAATTTCGAACACCGGGGAGCTGTTTTTT. V usage is TRBV3-1 (or the pseudogene TRBV3-2) and J usage is TRBJ2-2; 11 bases fit TRBD2. This CDR3 comprises 22 residues. Germline lookup yields CDR1 LGHDT and CDR2 YNNKEL (reference sequence). V shed 1 base and J 0 bases; nucleotides not matched to a gene: 16.

This clone was recorded once. This chain joins TRBV2 and TRBJ1-2; a possible D gene is TRBD1 (5 bases). Trimming stripped 5 bases from V and 6 bases from J, with 10 bases between. The length of the CDR3 is 12 residues. CDR1 and CDR2 from the germline V gene are SNHLY and FYNNEI. The CDR3 is CASSTGLHGYTF. CDR3 DNA sequence: TGTGCCAGCAGTACGGGACTTCATGGCTACACCTTC.

The V call is TRBV5-4, the J call TRBJ1-2; D perhaps matches TRBD1 (6 bases). Trimming cost V 3 bases and J 8 bases, with 11 bases left between them. The length of the CDR3 is 12 residues. The V gene's germline CDR1 is SGHNT and CDR2 YYREEE (reference sequence). In DNA, the CDR3 is TGTGCCAGCAGCTCGACAGGTAGAGGCTACACCTTC. It is translated as CASSSTGRGYTF.

This chain joins TRBV7-2 and TRBJ1-1; D gene ambiguous. The germline gives CDR1 SGHTA, CDR2 FQGNSA. The V end was cut by 1 base, the J end by 4 bases, with 13 bases between. This CDR3 region has 15 residues. CDR3 amino acids: CASSLEVWVGTEAFF. Written as DNA, the CDR3 is TGTGCCAGCAGCTTAGAGGTTTGGGTTGGCACTGAAGCTTTCTTT.

This chain uses TRBV27 with TRBJ1-1, with a weak D call TRBD1 (5 bases). This CDR3 has 11 amino acids. CDR1 MNHEY and CDR2 SMNVEV come from the germline V gene (reference sequence). Between the trimmed V and J ends, which lost 6 bases and 11 bases, there was a span of 13 bases. CDR3 in amino acids: CASSHGGDAFF. The CDR3 nucleotides read TGTGCCAGCAGCCATGGGGGGGATGCTTTCTTT.